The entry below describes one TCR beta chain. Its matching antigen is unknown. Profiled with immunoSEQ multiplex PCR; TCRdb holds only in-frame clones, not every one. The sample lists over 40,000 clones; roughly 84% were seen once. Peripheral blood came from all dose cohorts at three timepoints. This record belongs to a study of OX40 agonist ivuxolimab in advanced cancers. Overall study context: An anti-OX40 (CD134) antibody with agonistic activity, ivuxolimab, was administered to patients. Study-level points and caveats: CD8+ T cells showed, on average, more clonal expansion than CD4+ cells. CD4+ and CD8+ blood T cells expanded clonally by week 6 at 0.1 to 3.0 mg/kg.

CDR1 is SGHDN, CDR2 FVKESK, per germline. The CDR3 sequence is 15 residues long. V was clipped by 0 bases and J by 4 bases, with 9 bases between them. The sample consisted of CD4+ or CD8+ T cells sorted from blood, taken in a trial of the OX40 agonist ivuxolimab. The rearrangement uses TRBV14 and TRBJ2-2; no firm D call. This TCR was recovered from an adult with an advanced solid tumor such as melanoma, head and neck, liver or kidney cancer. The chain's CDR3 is CASSQEATRTGELFF. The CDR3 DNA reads TGTGCCAGCAGCCAAGAGGCCACGCGCACCGGGGAGCTGTTTTTT.